This T cell receptor (beta chain) was retrieved from a study of neoadjuvant nivolumab and ipilimumab in lung cancer. Overall study context: The combination arm added day-1 ipilimumab 1 mg/kg to nivolumab 3 mg/kg on days 1, 15, 29.

The data were produced by immunoSEQ multiplex PCR, yet TCRdb's version contains in-frame clones alone and is incomplete. The profile shows 25,000 to 35,000 clones, about nine tenths of them singletons. The CDR3 is made up of 11 amino acids. The V gene lost 6 bases and the J gene lost 3 bases, with 8 bases spanning the gap. The germline gives CDR1 SQVTM, CDR2 ANQGSEA. The sample here was peripheral blood, taken after neoadjuvant nivolumab, alone or with ipilimumab, at or shortly before surgery. This receptor was obtained from an adult with non-small cell lung cancer. The rearrangement joins TRBV29-1 to TRBJ2-5; D gene ambiguous. CDR3 nucleotide sequence: TGCAGCGTCAGCCCTGAAGAGACCCAGTACTTC. Translation: CSVSPEETQYF.